The 3 T cell receptor beta chains given below trace back to one sample, sequenced in a study of human T cells and chemical hapten exposure. Time point in this sample: patch test 3, about 24 weeks after DPC sensitization. Treatment denoted: therapeutic diphenylcyclopropenone sensitization with weekly scalp DPC. TCRdb itself ran the RACE reads through MiXCR, one entry per CDR3 protein. The sample contains around 130,000 distinct CDR3 sequences, around 11% of which appear only once. The specimen comprised whole blood, sampled in connection with sensitization to the hapten diphenylcyclopropenone (DPC). The source of these receptors is a woman aged 50 to 60 with alopecia areata. Some clones in this sample may be carry-over from other donors' samples.

This clonotype has more than one count but fewer than ten. The chain combines TRBV2 with TRBJ1-1; 10 bases fit TRBD1. Looked up from germline, CDR1 is SNHLY and CDR2 is FYNNEI. V lost 8 bases, J lost 5 bases, and 17 bases stayed unmatched. The CDR3 totals 17 residues. The CDR3 DNA follows: TGTGCCAGCGCCGGACAGGGGGTGTTGTTGGGGGAGACTGAAGCTTTCTTT. Translating it yields CASAGQGVLLGETEAFF.

CDR3 nucleotide sequence: TGTGCCGGCACAAGCGGGAGACCCACAGATACGCAGTATTTT. Protein sequence: CAGTSGRPTDTQYF. V usage is TRBV7-8 and J usage is TRBJ2-3; 8 bases fit TRBD2. The CDR3 extends over 14 amino acids. Germline V lookup: CDR1 SGHVS, CDR2 FQNEAQ. V dropped 11 bases and J dropped 2; count of bases not matched to a gene: 9. The variable domain in full, completed from reference TRBV7-8 and TRBJ2-3, reads GAGVSQSPRYKVAKRGQDVALRCDPISGHVSLFWYQQALGQGPEFLTYFQNEAQLDKSGLPSDRFFAERPEGSVSTLKIQRTQQEDSAVYLCAGTSGRPTDTQYFGPGTRLTVL.

Details on this clonotype: A read error may account for a junction end that differs from germline. The chain links TRBV7-2 to TRBJ2-7; a possible D gene is TRBD1 (5 bases). Germline lookup yields CDR1 SGHTA and CDR2 FQGNSA. The CDR3 loop spans 12 amino acids. Here the CDR3 DNA reads TGTGCCATCAGCTCCCAGGGATACGAGCAGTACTTC. Its protein is CAISSQGYEQYF.